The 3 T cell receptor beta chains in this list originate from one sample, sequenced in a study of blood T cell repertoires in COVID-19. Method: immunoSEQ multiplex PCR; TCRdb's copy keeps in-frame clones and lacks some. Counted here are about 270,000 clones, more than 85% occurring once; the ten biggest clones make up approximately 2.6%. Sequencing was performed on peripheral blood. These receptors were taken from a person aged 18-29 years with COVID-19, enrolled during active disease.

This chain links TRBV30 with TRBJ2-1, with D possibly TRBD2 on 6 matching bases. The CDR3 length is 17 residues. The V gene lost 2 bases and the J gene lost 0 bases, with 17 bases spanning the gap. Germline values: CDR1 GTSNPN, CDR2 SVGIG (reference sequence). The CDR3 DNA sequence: TGTGCCTGGAGTCAGGAGGCGGGATGGAGCTCCTACAATGAGCAGTTCTTC. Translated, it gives CAWSQEAGWSSYNEQFF.

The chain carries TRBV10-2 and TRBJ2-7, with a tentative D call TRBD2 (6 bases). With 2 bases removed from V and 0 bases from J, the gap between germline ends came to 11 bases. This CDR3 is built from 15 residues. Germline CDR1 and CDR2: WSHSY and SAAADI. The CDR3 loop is CASSETGVPSYEQYF. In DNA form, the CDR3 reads TGCGCCAGCAGTGAGACGGGGGTTCCCTCCTACGAGCAGTACTTC.

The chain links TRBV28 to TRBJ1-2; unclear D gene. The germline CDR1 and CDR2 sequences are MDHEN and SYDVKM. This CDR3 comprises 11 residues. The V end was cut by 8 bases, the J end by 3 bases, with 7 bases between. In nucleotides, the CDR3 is TGTGCCAGCGAAGACTACTATGGCTACACCTTC. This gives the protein CASEDYYGYTF.